A selection of T cell receptor beta chains follows, all from one sample in a study of lymphopenia after photon versus proton radiotherapy. Sequencing used immunoSEQ multiplex PCR; TCRdb keeps in-frame clones, though not all of them. The sample holds fewer than 30,000 clones, around 83% seen once. The specimen was peripheral blood, collected from a patient treated with photon-based radiotherapy. These receptors were taken from a woman aged 45-65 years with pancreatic cancer. Each CDR3 is given with its conserved first and last residue. D genes are given only for firm matches. Clone size is given for some rows only: seen once, a few or many times, or a class if the clone is expanded.

>TRBV5-1|NA|TRBJ1-1|TRBD1
TGCGCCAGCAGCTTGGGACAGGGGAAGAACACTGAAGCTTTCTTT
CASSLGQGKNTEAFF
>TRBV27|NA|TRBJ1-5|TRBD1
TGTGCCAGCAGTTTCTCCGGGACAGGGGGAAATCAGCCCCAGCATTTT
CASSFSGTGGNQPQHF
>TRBV27|medium-sized|TRBJ2-3|NA
TGTGCCAGCGGGGGCACAGATACGCAGTATTTT
CASGGTDTQYF
>TRBV29-1|NA|TRBJ2-5|NA
TGCAGCGTTGAAACAGGGATAGAGACCCAGTACTTC
CSVETGIETQYF
>TRBV30|NA|TRBJ2-7|TRBD1
TGTGCCTGGAGTGGACAGGGGGCGGGAGGCGAGCAGTACTTC
CAWSGQGAGGEQYF
>TRBV5-1|NA|TRBJ2-1|NA
TGCGCCAGCAGCTTACCCCAGGGGGGGTACAATGAGCAGTTCTTC
CASSLPQGGYNEQFF
>TRBV6-1|NA|TRBJ1-2|NA
TGTGCCAGCAGTCAGTGGACAGTGTCCTATGGCTACACCTTC
CASSQWTVSYGYTF
>TRBV6-1|NA|TRBJ1-2|TRBD1
TGTGCCAGCAGTGAAGGACAGGGGACTGGCTACACCTTC
CASSEGQGTGYTF
>TRBV9|once|TRBJ1-2|TRBD1
TGTGCCAGCAGCGTAGAGGGACAGGAGCTTAACTATGGCTACACCTTC
CASSVEGQELNYGYTF
>TRBV7-2|NA|TRBJ2-7|NA
TGTGCCAGCAGTCTGAAGCCCTACGAGCAGTACTTC
CASSLKPYEQYF
>TRBV15|NA|TRBJ1-5|TRBD1
TGTGCCACCAACCCGACAGGGAATCAGCCCCAGCATTTT
CATNPTGNQPQHF
>TRBV4-1|NA|TRBJ1-1|NA
TGCGCCAGCAGCCAAGATGGGCTGGGGACTGAAGCTTTCTTT
CASSQDGLGTEAFF
>TRBV9|NA|TRBJ2-3|TRBD2
TGTGCCAGCAGCGTAAATCGGCGGGAGCGTGGCACAGATACGCAGTATTTT
CASSVNRRERGTDTQYF
>TRBV10-1|few|TRBJ2-1|TRBD2
TGCGCCAGCAGTGAGTCGACGGGACTAGCGCCGTTCTTC
CASSESTGLAPFF
>TRBV2|NA|TRBJ2-3|NA
TGTGCCAGCAGTGAAAGCAGCCCGGCCGTCACCCGCTGTGGGCCTATCACAGATACGCAGTATTTT
CASSESSPAVTRCGPITDTQYF
>TRBV14|NA|TRBJ2-7|NA
TGTGCCAGCAGCCAAGTTTCCAGGGCGGGCGAGCAGTACTTC
CASSQVSRAGEQYF
>TRBV15|NA|TRBJ2-1|NA
TGTGCCACCAGCAGAGATGTTGGGGGAGCGTTCAATGAGCAGTTCTTC
CATSRDVGGAFNEQFF
>TRBV11-1|few|TRBJ1-1|NA
TGTGCCAGCAGCTCGCGGTGGTGGAACACTGAAGCTTTCTTT
CASSSRWWNTEAFF
>TRBV6-5|NA|TRBJ1-1|NA
TGTGCCAGCAGTTACTCGGCGAACCCGAACACTGAAGCTTTCTTT
CASSYSANPNTEAFF
>TRBV29-1|NA|TRBJ2-1|TRBD1
TGCAGCGTCGCCGGGACAGCTAAGTTCATCTACAATGAGCAGTTCTTC
CSVAGTAKFIYNEQFF
>TRBV9|once|TRBJ2-1|TRBD2
TGTGCCAGCAGCGTAGAGGAGGGACTAGCGGGGAATGAGCAGTTCTTC
CASSVEEGLAGNEQFF
>TRBV5-6|NA|TRBJ1-1|NA
TGTGCCAGCAGCTTGAACCGGGGATGGACTGAAGCTTTCTTT
CASSLNRGWTEAFF
>TRBV2|NA|TRBJ1-2|NA
TGTGCCAGCCACTTTCCCGGACCTAACTATGGCTACACCTTC
CASHFPGPNYGYTF
>TRBV5-1|NA|TRBJ2-5|NA
TGCGCCAGCAGCTTTGGAAGGTACCAAGAGACCCAGTACTTC
CASSFGRYQETQYF
>TRBV10-2|NA|TRBJ2-5|TRBD1
TGCGCCAGCAGCCCGACAGGGGCTGGTTCCTTAGGAGAGACCCAGTACTTC
CASSPTGAGSLGETQYF
>TRBV9|NA|TRBJ1-3|TRBD1
TGTGCCAGCAGCGTAACACAGGGGGCTTCTTGGGACACCATATATTTT
CASSVTQGASWDTIYF
>TRBV11-3|NA|TRBJ2-3|NA
TGTGCCAGCAGCTCCACCCCGACAGGAGATACGCAGTATTTT
CASSSTPTGDTQYF
>TRBV11-2|NA|TRBJ1-1|NA
TGTGCCAGCAGCTTACTCGGGCAGGGAGGTGCGAACACTGAAGCTTTCTTT
CASSLLGQGGANTEAFF
>TRBV28|NA|TRBJ2-5|TRBD1
TGTGCCAGCAGTCCGACAGGGTCTGGAGAGACCCAGTACTTC
CASSPTGSGETQYF
>TRBV19|NA|TRBJ2-1|NA
TGTGCCAGTAGTCCCAGGACGGGGACCTACAATGAGCAGTTCTTC
CASSPRTGTYNEQFF
>TRBV7-6|NA|TRBJ2-7|TRBD2
TGTGCCAGCAGCCCAGGGACTAGCGGGTCTTACGAGCAGTACTTC
CASSPGTSGSYEQYF
>TRBV9|once|TRBJ2-3|TRBD2
TGTGCCAGCAGCCCTTACCCCCCGGGGGGGGCAGATACGCAGTATTTT
CASSPYPPGGADTQYF
>TRBV7-2|few|TRBJ2-3|NA
TGTGCCAGCAGCTTAGGGACTGGGGCAGATACGCAGTATTTT
CASSLGTGADTQYF
>TRBV9|NA|TRBJ2-5|TRBD1
TGTGCCAGCAGCGTAGACCAGGGGGTAGAGACCCAGTACTTC
CASSVDQGVETQYF
>TRBV20-1|NA|TRBJ1-1|NA
TGCAGCAGCTGGAGGGTCACTGAAGCTTTCTTT
CSSWRVTEAFF
>TRBV7-2|few|TRBJ1-4|NA
TGTGCCAGCAGCTTCAGGGGTAGGGGAAAACTGTTTTTT
CASSFRGRGKLFF
>TRBV19|NA|TRBJ1-5|TRBD1
TGTGCCAGTAGCGGGACAGTCAATCAGCCCCAGCATTTT
CASSGTVNQPQHF
>TRBV7-9|NA|TRBJ2-7|TRBD1
TGTGCCAGCAGCTGGAGGGACAGGGACGACGAGCAGTACTTC
CASSWRDRDDEQYF
>TRBV5-1|NA|TRBJ2-5|NA
TGCGCCAGCAGCTTGGTCGTCAGGGAGACCCAGTACTTC
CASSLVVRETQYF
>TRBV11-2|NA|TRBJ2-7|TRBD2
TGTGCCAGCGGGGGGGGAGCGGGAGCTAGCTCCTACGAGCAGTACTTC
CASGGGAGASSYEQYF
>TRBV11-2|NA|TRBJ2-7|NA
TGTGCCAGCAGGATAAGCTCCTACGAGCAGTACTTC
CASRISSYEQYF
>TRBV7-9|NA|TRBJ2-5|TRBD1
TGTGCCAGCAGCTTATCTTCCGGGACAGGGCAAGAGACCCAGTACTTC
CASSLSSGTGQETQYF
>TRBV5-6|NA|TRBJ2-5|TRBD2
TGTGCCAGCAGCTTGGTATCTCTGGGACTACTCCAAGAGACCCAGTACTTC
CASSLVSLGLLQETQYF
>TRBV11-1|few|TRBJ2-3|NA
TGTGCCAGCAGCTTAGGACCAGATACGCAGTATTTT
CASSLGPDTQYF
>TRBV7-9|NA|TRBJ1-1|NA
TGCGCCAGCAGCCAAGATGGGGGAGGAGGCACTGAAGCTTTCTTT
CASSQDGGGGTEAFF
>TRBV30|NA|TRBJ1-5|NA
TGTGCCTGGACTGACGGTTATCAGCCCCAGCATTTT
CAWTDGYQPQHF
>TRBV7-3|NA|TRBJ2-5|NA
TGTGCCAGCAGCCCGACCGGGCCGGCCGCAGAGACCCAGTACTTC
CASSPTGPAAETQYF
>TRBV30|NA|TRBJ2-2|TRBD1
TGTGCCTGGACCAGGACAGGGGGCGAGGTCGGGGAGCTGTTTTTT
CAWTRTGGEVGELFF
>TRBV6-6|once|TRBJ1-5|NA
TGTGCCAGCACCTTGGGTTCCTATAGCAATCAGCCCCGGCATTTT
CASTLGSYSNQPRHF
>TRBV19|few|TRBJ1-2|NA
TGTGCCAGTAGGGGGTATGATCCTAACTATGGCTACACCTTC
CASRGYDPNYGYTF
>TRBV5-1|NA|TRBJ2-2|TRBD1
TGCGCCAGCAGCTTGACGGGACAGGGATTCACCGGGGAGCTGTTTTTT
CASSLTGQGFTGELFF
>TRBV5-1|few|TRBJ2-7|NA
TGCGCCAGCAGCCGCGGGTGGGCGTCAGAGTCCTACGAGCAGTACTTC
CASSRGWASESYEQYF
>TRBV30|NA|TRBJ1-5|NA
TGTGCCTGGAGTAATGGGGGCAATCAGCCCCAGCATTTT
CAWSNGGNQPQHF